This T cell receptor beta chain came from a study of blood T cell repertoires in COVID-19. Sequenced by immunoSEQ multiplex PCR; TCRdb stores in-frame clones only, minus some. Of about 320,000 clones in the sample, approximately 88% are singletons; the top ten hold approximately 5%. Germline V gives CDR1 LNHDA, CDR2 SQIVND (reference sequence). V was clipped by 10 bases and J by 8 bases, with 26 bases between them. CDR3 length equals 15 residues. The chain combines TRBV19 with TRBJ1-2; no clear D gene. The sequence was obtained from a man between 60 and 75 years old who had recovered from COVID-19. Sequenced input: PBMCs or T cells enriched from blood (not recorded which). As DNA, the CDR3 is TGTGCCACTACAGTGGGTGGTCACGTCACCGAGGGCTACACCTTC. It codes for CATTVGGHVTEGYTF.